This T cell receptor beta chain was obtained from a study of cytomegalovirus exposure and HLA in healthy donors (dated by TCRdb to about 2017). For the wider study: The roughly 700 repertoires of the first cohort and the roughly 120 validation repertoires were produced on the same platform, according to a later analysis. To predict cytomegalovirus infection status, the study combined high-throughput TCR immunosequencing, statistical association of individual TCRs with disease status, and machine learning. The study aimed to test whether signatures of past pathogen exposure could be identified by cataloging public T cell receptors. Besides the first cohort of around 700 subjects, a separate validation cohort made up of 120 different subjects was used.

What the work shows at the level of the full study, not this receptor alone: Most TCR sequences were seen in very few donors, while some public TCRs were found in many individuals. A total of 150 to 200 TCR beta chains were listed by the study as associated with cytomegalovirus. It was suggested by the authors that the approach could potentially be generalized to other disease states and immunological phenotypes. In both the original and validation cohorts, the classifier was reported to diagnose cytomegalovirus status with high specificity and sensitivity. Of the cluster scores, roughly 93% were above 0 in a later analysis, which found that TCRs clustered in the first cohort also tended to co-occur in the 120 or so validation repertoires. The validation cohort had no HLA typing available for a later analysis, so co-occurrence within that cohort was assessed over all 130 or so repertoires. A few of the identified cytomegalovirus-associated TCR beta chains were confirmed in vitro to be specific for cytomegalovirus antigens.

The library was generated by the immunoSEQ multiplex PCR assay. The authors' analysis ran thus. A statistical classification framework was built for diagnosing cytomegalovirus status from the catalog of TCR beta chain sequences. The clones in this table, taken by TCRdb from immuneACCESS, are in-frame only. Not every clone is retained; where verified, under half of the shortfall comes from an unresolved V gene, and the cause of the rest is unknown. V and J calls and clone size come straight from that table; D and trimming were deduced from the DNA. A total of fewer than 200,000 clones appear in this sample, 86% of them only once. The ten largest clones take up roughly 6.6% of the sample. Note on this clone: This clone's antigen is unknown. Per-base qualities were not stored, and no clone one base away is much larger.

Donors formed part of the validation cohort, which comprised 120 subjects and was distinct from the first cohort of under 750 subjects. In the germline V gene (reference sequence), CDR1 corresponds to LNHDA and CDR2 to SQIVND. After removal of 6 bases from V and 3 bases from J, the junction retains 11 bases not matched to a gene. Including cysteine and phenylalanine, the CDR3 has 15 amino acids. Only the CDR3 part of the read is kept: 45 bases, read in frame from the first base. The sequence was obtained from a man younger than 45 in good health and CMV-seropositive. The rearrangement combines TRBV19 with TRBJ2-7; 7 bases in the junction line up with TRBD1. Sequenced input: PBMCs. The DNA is TGTGCCAGTAGCGGAGCCGGGACAGTGATCTACGAGCAGTACTTC. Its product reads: CASSGAGTVIYEQYF.